This T cell receptor beta chain was sequenced during a study of cytomegalovirus exposure and HLA in healthy donors. Study information: Earlier sequencing of approximately 200 million T cells yielded 95 million to 120 million unique TCR beta sequences. Study results and limitations: Of the V segments, some could not be distinguished, including TRBV6-2 and TRBV6-3, and were excluded.

Nominally healthy donors were sampled, though unrecorded immune exposures were likely. With regard to this clone: Its antigen is not identified.

In germline, CDR1 is MNHNS, CDR2 SASEGT. The CDR3 consists of 13 residues. Trimming removed 5 bases from V and 4 bases from J, with 12 bases in between. Amplification used 60 Vbeta primers and 13 Jbeta primers. In the authors' workflow: Around 9.9 million shared chains were among the 65 million to 85 million unique TCR beta chains that a later analysis counted. Using immunoSEQ multiplex PCR, the repertoire was profiled, and TCRdb retains in-frame clones only, with some absent. The V and J calls and clone size are taken from that table; D and trimming were inferred from the DNA. Recorded for this sample: over 100,000 clones.

This chain links TRBV6-1 with TRBJ2-7; D possibly corresponds to TRBD1 (5 bases). Input material: PBMCs. This TCR was recovered from a man aged 18-30 years in good health and CMV-seronegative. In DNA, the CDR3 is TGTGCCAGCAGTCTGAAGACAGCTTACGAGCAGTACTTC. The encoded protein is CASSLKTAYEQYF.